This TCR beta chain was found in a study of shared clonotypes between healthy human individuals. Study-wide background: Two women and three men aged 18 to 49 served as donors. Donors had three CD4 naive, three CD4 memory, two CD8 naive and one CD8 memory plate apiece.

In regard to this clone: The antigen is unknown.

Assay runs were performed at deep level. Sequenced by immunoSEQ multiplex PCR; TCRdb stores in-frame clones only, minus some. The sample includes 2 million to 2.5 million clones, 90% to 96% seen only once; the top ten take about 0.13%. V was cut by 2 bases and J by 6 bases, with 14 bases left in between. Germline CDR1 SGHDN, CDR2 FVKESK. There are 15 residues in the CDR3. General study findings and limits: There were few donors, and this limited the genetic and exposure-history diversity represented.

The TCR comes from a young man in good health. Sequenced input: naive CD4+ T cells sorted from blood. Regarding subset: CD45RA+ positively selected. V and J are TRBV14 and TRBJ1-5; no reliable D call. CDR3 sequence reads: CASSQMPGFGQPQHF. The DNA for the CDR3 is TGTGCCAGCAGCCAAATGCCGGGTTTCGGTCAGCCCCAGCATTTT.